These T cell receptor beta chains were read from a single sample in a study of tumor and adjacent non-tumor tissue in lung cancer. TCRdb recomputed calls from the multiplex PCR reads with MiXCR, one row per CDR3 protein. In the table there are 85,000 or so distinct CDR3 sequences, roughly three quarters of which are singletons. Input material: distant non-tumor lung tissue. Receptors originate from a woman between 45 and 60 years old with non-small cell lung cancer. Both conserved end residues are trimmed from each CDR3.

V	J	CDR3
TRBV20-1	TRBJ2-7	SARLAQSSYEQY
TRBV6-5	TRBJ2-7	ANSPGQRSYEQY
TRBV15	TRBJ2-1	ATSGLRLARGNEQL
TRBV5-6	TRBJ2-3	DSSLAGQVVDRQY
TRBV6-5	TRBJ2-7	ASRRTGEQY
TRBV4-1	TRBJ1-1	ASSHRIGGAEAF
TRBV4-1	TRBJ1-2	ASSQDWEGRIDYT
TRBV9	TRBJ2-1	ARLAYSSYNEQF
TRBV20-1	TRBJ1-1	SAGQGCYTEAF
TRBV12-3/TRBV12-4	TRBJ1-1	ASGGAGNTEEF
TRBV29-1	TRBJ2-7	SIVLSDGGSYEQY
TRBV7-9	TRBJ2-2	ASSLTENTGELF
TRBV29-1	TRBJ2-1	SVDTRYNEQF
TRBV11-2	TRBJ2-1	ASSLNYDGWHGQF
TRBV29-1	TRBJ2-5	NVVGGLRETQY
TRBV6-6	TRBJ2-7	VSSSRDRTYEQY
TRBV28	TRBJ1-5	ANSRRTGLGNQPLH
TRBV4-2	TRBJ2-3	ANSHTPGLAGGSGTDTQY
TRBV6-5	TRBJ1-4	ASSYSMGLGTGPLNEKLF
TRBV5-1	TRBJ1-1	ASSVGDSWTEAF
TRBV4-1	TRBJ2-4	AGSQGKDRAENIQY
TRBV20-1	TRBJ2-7	SAKDVGVGAYEQY
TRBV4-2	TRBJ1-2	TNSQDGRDGYT
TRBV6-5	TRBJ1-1	VSIKTGNTEVF
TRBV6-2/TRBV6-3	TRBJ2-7	TSSYITVTPLTYEQY
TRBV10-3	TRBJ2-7	AANSGTLKSYEQY
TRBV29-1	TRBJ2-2	NVETGQLNTGEMF
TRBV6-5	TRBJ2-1	ASNYLHEQF
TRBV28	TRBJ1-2	ASSLVRGQSYGYT
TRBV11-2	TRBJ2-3	ACSLGVLTRTDTQY
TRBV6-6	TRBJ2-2	ASCYAGTMTGLNTWELF
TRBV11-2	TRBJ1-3	ASSARMKFGNTIY
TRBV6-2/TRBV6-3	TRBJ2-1	TSTEGLADEHF
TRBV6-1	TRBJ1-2	PRSDWTGRSYGYT
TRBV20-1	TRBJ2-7	SASRPILRGDISYKQY
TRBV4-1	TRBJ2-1	ASSQEGCGGEGYSEQF
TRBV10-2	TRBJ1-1	ASSEDRDGEAF
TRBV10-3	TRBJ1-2	ATSGQKEAYGYT
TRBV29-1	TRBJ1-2	SVVAEHGYT
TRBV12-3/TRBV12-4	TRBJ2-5	ASTLGLAGQETQY
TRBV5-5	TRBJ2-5	ASSLPGLETQY
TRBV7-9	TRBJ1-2	ASSFGTYYGYT
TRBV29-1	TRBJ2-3	SVKQRSTDTQY
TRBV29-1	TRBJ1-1	SIVETSTDAF
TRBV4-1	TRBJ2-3	ASSRGVTKVNTQY
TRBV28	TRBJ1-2	ASTSMARTDGYT
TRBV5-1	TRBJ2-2	ASSLNDDGELF
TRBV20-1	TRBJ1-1	GAPLRESTEAF
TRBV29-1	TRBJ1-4	NARESDEKLF
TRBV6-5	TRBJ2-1	ASSPRDSSTYNEQF
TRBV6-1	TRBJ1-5	VSSESGLHQHQH
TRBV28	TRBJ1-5	ASGTAGVQPQH
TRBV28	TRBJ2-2	TSSPSNAAGELF
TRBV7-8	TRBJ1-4	ANSRDRVSTNEKLF
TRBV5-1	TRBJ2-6	ASSTGGNSVANVLT